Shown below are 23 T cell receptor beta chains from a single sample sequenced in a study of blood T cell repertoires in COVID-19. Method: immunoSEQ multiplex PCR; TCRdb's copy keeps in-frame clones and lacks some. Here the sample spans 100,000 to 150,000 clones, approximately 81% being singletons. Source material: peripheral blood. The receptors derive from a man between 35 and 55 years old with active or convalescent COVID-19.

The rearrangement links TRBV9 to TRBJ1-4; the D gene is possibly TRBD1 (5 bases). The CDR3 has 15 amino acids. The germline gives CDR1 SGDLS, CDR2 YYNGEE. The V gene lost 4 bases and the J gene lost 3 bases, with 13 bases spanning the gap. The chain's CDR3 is CASSPMGGSNEKLFF. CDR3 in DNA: TGTGCCAGCAGCCCCATGGGGGGTTCTAATGAAAAACTGTTTTTT.

The CDR3 DNA is TGTGCCAGCAGTGAGGGTTCCCAGGGCACTGGAAACACCATATATTTT. It yields the protein CASSEGSQGTGNTIYF. The chain uses TRBV2 and TRBJ1-3; D is possibly TRBD1 (5 bases). CDR1 is SNHLY, CDR2 FYNNEI, per germline. The V gene lost 3 bases and the J gene lost 2 bases, with 14 bases spanning the gap. This CDR3 has 16 residues.

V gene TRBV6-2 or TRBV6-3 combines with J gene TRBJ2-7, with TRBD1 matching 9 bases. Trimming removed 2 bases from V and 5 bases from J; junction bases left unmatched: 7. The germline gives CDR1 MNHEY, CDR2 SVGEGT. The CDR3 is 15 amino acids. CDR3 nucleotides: TGTGCCAGCAGTTACGGGGGGACAGGGTGGAACGAGCAGTACTTC. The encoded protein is CASSYGGTGWNEQYF.

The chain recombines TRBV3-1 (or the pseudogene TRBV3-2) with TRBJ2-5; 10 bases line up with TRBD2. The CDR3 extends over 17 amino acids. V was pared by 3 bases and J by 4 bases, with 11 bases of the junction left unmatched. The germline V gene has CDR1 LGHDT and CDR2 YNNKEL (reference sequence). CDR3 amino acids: CASSQSVAGGGRETQYF. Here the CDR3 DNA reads TGTGCCAGCAGCCAGTCGGTAGCGGGAGGTGGGCGAGAGACCCAGTACTTC.

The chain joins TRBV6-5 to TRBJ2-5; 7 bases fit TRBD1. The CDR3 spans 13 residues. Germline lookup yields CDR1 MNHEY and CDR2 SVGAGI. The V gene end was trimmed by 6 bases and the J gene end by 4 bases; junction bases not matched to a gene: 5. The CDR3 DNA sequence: TGTGCCAGCAGCCTAACAGGGGTAGAGACCCAGTACTTC. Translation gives CASSLTGVETQYF.

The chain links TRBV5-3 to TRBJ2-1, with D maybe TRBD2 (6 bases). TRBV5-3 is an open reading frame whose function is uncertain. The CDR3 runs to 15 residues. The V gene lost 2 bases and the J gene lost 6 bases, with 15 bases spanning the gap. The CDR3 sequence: CARSLGGASANEQFF. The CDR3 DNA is TGTGCCAGAAGCTTAGGCGGGGCTAGCGCCAATGAGCAGTTCTTC.

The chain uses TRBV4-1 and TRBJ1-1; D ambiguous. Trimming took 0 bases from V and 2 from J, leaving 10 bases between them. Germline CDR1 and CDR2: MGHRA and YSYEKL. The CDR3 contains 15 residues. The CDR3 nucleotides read TGCGCCAGCAGCCAAGAAGGCACAGCAAACACTGAAGCTTTCTTT. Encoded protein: CASSQEGTANTEAFF.

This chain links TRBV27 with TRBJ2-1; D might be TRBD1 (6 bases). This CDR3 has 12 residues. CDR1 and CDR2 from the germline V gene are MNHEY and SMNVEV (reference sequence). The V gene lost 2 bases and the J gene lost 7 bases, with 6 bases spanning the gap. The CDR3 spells CASSLTGNEQFF. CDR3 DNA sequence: TGTGCCAGCAGTTTAACAGGGAATGAGCAGTTCTTC.

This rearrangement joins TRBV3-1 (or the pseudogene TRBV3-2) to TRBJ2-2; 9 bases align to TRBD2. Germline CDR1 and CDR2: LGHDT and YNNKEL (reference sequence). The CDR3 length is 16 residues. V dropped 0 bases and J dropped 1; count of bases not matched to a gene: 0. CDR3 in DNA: TGTGCCAGCAGCCAAGAACTAGCGGGGAACACCGGGGAGCTGTTTTTT. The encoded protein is CASSQELAGNTGELFF.

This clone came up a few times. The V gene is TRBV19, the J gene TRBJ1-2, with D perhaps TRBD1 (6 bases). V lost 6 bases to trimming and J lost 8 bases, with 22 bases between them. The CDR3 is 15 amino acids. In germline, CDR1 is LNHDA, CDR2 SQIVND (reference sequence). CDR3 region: CASSLNTGTGYGYTF. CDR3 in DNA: TGTGCCAGTAGCCTTAACACAGGGACGGGCTACGGCTACACCTTC.

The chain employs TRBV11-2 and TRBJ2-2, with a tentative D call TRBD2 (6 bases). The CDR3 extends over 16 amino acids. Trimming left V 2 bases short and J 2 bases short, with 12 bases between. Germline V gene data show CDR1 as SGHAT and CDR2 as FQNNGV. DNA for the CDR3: TGTGCCAGCAGCTTACTAGGGGACTCCAACACCGGGGAGCTGTTTTTT. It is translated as CASSLLGDSNTGELFF.

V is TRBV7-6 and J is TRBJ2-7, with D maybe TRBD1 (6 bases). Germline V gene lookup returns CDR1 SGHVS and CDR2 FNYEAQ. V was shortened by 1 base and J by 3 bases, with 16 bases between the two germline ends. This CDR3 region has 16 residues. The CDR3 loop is CASSLDQGSTVYEQYF. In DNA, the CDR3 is TGTGCCAGCAGCTTAGATCAGGGGTCTACGGTCTACGAGCAGTACTTC.

CDR3 in DNA: TGCGCCAGCAGCCCGACAGGGTTCGGGGAGACCCAGTACTTC. This codes for CASSPTGFGETQYF. V is TRBV5-1 and J is TRBJ2-5, with 7 nucleotides matching TRBD1. V was pared by 4 bases and J by 5 bases, with 8 bases of the junction left unmatched. CDR1 is SGHRS and CDR2 is YFSETQ in the germline V gene. CDR3 size: 14 residues. Filled out from reference TRBV5-1 and TRBJ2-5, the complete variable domain reads KAGVTQTPRYLIKTRGQQVTLSCSPISGHRSVSWYQQTPGQGLQFLFEYFSETQRNKGNFPGRFSGRQFSNSRSEMNVSTLELGDSALYLCASSPTGFGETQYFGPGTRLLVL.

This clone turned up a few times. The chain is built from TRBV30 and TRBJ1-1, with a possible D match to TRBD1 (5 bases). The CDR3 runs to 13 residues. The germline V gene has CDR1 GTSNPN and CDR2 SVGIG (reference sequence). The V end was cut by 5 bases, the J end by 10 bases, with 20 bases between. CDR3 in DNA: TGTGCCTGGGCCCGCCCCTGGGGCCCGTCAGCTTTCTTT. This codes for CAWARPWGPSAFF.

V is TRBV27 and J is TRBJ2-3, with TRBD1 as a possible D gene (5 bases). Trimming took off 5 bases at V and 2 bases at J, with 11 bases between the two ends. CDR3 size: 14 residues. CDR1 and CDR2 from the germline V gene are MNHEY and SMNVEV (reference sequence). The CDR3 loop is CASSLGVPTDTQYF. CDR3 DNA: TGTGCCAGCAGTCTAGGGGTTCCCACAGATACGCAGTATTTT.

Written as DNA, the CDR3 is TGTGCCAGCAGCCCGGGGGGGGCGAGGAGGCAGTATTTT. Translated: CASSPGGARRQYF. J is TRBJ2-3 and V is TRBV12-3 or TRBV12-4, with 8 bases fitting TRBD2. V lost 6 bases and J lost 11; bases outside the gene matches: 10. The CDR3 covers 13 residues.

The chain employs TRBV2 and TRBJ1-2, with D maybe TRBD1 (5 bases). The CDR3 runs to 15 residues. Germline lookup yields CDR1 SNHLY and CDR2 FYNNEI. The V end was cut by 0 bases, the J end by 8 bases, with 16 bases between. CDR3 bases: TGTGCCAGCAGTGAAGCGGCCGGGGGAGTAGGAGGCTACACCTTC. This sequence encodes CASSEAAGGVGGYTF.

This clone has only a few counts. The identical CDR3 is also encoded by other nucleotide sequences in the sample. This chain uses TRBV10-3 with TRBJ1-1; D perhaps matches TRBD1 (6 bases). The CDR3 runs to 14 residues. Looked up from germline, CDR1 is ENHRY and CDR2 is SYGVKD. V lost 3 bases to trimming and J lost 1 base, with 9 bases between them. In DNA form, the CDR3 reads TGTGCCATCAGTGAATGGACAGAGAACACTGAAGCTTTCTTT. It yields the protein CAISEWTENTEAFF.

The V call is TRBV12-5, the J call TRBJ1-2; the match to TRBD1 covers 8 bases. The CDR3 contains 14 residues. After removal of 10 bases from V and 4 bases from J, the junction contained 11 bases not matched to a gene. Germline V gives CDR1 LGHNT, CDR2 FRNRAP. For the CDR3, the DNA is TGTGCTACCCAGACTCCGGACAGGGTCTATGGCTACACCTTC. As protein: CATQTPDRVYGYTF.

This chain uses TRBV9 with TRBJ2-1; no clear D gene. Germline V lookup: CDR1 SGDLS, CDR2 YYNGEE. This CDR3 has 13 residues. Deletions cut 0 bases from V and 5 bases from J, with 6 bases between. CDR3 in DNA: TGTGCCAGCAGCGTAGGTCTCCACAATGAGCAGTTCTTC. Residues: CASSVGLHNEQFF.

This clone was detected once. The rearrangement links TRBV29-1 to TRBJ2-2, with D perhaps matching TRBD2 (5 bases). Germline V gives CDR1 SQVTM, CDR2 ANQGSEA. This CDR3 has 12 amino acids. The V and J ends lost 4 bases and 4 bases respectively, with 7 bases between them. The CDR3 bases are TGCAGCGTTGGAGGGCGCACCGGGGAGCTGTTTTTT. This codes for CSVGGRTGELFF.

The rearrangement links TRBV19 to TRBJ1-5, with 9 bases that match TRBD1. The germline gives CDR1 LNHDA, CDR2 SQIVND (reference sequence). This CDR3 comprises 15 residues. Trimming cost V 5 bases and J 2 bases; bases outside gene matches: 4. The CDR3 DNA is TGTGCCAGTAGTGGACAGGGGATGGGCAATCAGCCCCAGCATTTT. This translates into CASSGQGMGNQPQHF.

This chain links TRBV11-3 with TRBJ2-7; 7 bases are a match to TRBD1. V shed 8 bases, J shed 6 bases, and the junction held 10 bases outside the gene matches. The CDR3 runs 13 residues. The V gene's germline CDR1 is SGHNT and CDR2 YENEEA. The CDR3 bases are TGTGCCAGCCTCGTTCGAGGGGGCAGCGAGCAGTACTTC. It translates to CASLVRGGSEQYF.